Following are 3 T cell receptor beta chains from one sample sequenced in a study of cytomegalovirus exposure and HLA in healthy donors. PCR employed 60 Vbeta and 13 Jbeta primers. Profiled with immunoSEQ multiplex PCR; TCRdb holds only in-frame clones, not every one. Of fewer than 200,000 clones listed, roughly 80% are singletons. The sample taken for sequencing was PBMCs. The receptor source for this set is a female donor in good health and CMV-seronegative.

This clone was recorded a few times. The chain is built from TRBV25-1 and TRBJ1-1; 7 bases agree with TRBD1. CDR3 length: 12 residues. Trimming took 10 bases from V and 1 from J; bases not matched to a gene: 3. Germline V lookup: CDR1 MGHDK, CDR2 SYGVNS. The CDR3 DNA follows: TGTGCCACTTCAGGGGGGAACACTGAAGCTTTCTTT. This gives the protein CATSGGNTEAFF.

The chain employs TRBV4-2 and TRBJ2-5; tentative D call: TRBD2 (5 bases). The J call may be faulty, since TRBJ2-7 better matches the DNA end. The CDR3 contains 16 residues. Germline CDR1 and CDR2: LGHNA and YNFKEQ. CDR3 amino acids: CASSQGGRTAFLEQYF. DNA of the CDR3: TGTGCCAGCAGCCAAGGTGGAAGGACTGCCTTCCTCGAGCAGTACTTC.

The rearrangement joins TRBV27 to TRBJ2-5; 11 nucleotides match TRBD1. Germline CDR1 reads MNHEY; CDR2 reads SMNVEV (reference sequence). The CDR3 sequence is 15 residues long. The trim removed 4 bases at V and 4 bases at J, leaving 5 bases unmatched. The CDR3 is CASSSRGQGGETQYF. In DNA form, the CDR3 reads TGTGCCAGCAGTTCAAGGGGACAGGGGGGAGAGACCCAGTACTTC.